This TCR beta chain was sequenced for a study of blood T cell repertoires in COVID-19. Across the study: From the United States, Italy and Spain came samples of acute and convalescent COVID-19. T cells, B-cell-depleted T cells, or PBMCs provided the cDNA or gDNA that served as material.

Per the authors' pipeline: Amplification of reference gene primers provided the estimated nucleated cell counts. The repertoire was sequenced with immunoSEQ multiplex PCR; TCRdb's copy has only in-frame clones and lacks some. V, J and clone size derive from that table, while D and trimming were established from the DNA sequence. Of 84,000 or so clones in the sample, 60% to 85% were seen once. V shed 3 bases and J shed 8 bases, with 13 bases lying between them. CDR3 length: 12 residues. CDR1 and CDR2 (germline): GTSNPN, SVGIG (reference sequence). The sequenced sample was peripheral blood. The rearrangement links TRBV30 to TRBJ1-2; D possibly corresponds to TRBD1 (6 bases). This TCR came from a human donor in a cohort sampled during active COVID-19. DNA of the CDR3: TGTGCCTGGAGCAGGGGAAATTTGGGCTACACCTTC. This encodes CAWSRGNLGYTF. Complete variable domain (other parts from reference TRBV30 and TRBJ1-2): SQTIHQWPATLVQPVGSPLSLECTVEGTSNPNLYWYRQAAGRGLQLLFYSVGIGQISSEVPQNLSASRPQDRQFILSSKKLLLSDSGFYLCAWSRGNLGYTFGSGTRLTVV.